The rows below give T cell receptor beta chains drawn from one sample of a study of control samples from healthy donors and cancer patients. The repertoire was sequenced with immunoSEQ multiplex PCR; TCRdb's copy has only in-frame clones and lacks some. The sample lists approximately 37,000 clones, about 94% occurring once. The sequenced sample consisted of blood. The receptors here all came from a woman aged 50 to 65 in good health. The CDR3 runs from the conserved cysteine through the conserved F or W. D genes are given only for firm matches. A row's size may be missing; if present it is once, few, many or a size class.

J | D | size | V | length | DNA | CDR3
TRBJ1-4 | NA | NA | TRBV5-5 | 12 | TGTGCCAGCAGCTTGGCCGGAGGCAGGGGGTTTTTT | CASSLAGGRGFF
TRBJ2-7 | NA | NA | TRBV6-4 | 14 | TGTGCCAGCAGGAGGGACGCGAGCTCCTACGAGCAGTACTTC | CASRRDASSYEQYF
TRBJ1-5 | NA | NA | TRBV19 | 14 | TGTGCCAGTAGTACGACAGTGGGAAGTCAGCCCCAGCATTTT | CASSTTVGSQPQHF
TRBJ2-7 | NA | NA | TRBV11-2 | 15 | TGTGCCAGCAGCTTAAATATCAACAAGATCGGCGAGCAGTACTTC | CASSLNINKIGEQYF
TRBJ1-2 | NA | NA | TRBV5-1 | 15 | TGCGCCAGCAGCTTCGGCAGGCCGCCTAACTATGGCTACACCTTC | CASSFGRPPNYGYTF
TRBJ2-7 | TRBD1 | NA | TRBV6-5 | 14 | TGTGCCAGCAGTTCACCGGGACAGACCTACGAGCAGTACTTC | CASSSPGQTYEQYF
TRBJ1-2 | NA | NA | TRBV7-2 | 13 | TGTGCCACCTCCGCGAGGGGTACTTATGGCTACACCTTC | CATSARGTYGYTF
TRBJ1-1 | TRBD1 | NA | TRBV5-1 | 14 | TGCGCCAGCAGCGGGGGGACAGCGAACACTGAAGCTTTCTTT | CASSGGTANTEAFF
TRBJ1-1 | TRBD1 | NA | TRBV3-1/TRBV3-2 | 16 | TGTGCCAGCAGCCAAGGAGCGACAGGGTTGAACACTGAAGCTTTCTTT | CASSQGATGLNTEAFF
TRBJ2-5 | TRBD1 | NA | TRBV7-6 | 16 | TGTGCCAGCAGCTTAGCTCCGGGACAGGGTTTTCAGACCCAGTACTTC | CASSLAPGQGFQTQYF
TRBJ1-6 | NA | NA | TRBV24-1 | 12 | TGTGCCACCAGTTCTTCAAATTCACCCCTCCACTTT | CATSSSNSPLHF
TRBJ1-1 | NA | NA | TRBV19 | 15 | TGTGCCAGTACCGGACCCGGGGGGCCCCGAACTGAAGCTTTCTTT | CASTGPGGPRTEAFF
TRBJ1-4 | TRBD1 | NA | TRBV3-1/TRBV3-2 | 15 | TGTGCCAGCAGCCCCGACAGGGGTGCTAATGAAAAACTGTTTTTT | CASSPDRGANEKLFF
TRBJ1-1 | NA | NA | TRBV7-3 | 14 | TGTGCCAGCAGCTTACAGGGAGGGAACACTGAAGCTTTCTTT | CASSLQGGNTEAFF
TRBJ2-7 | TRBD2 | NA | TRBV3-1/TRBV3-2 | 14 | TGTGCCAGCAGCACCGGAGCGGGGAGGGGCGAGCAGTACTTC | CASSTGAGRGEQYF
TRBJ1-5 | NA | medium-sized | TRBV25-1 | 15 | TGTGCCAGCAGTGAACTCAATAGGTCTAATCAGCCCCAGCATTTT | CASSELNRSNQPQHF
TRBJ1-6 | TRBD1 | NA | TRBV5-1 | 15 | TGCGCCAGCAGCCGGTGGGACAGGAATAATTCACCCCTCCACTTT | CASSRWDRNNSPLHF
TRBJ1-4 | NA | NA | TRBV19 | 17 | TGTGCCAGTAGTATCGGCGAGTTATTTGCAACTAATGAAAAACTGTTTTTT | CASSIGELFATNEKLFF
TRBJ1-5 | NA | NA | TRBV30 | 16 | TGTGCCTGGGCCTTAGAGGGACAAAGATTTAATCAGCCCCAGCATTTT | CAWALEGQRFNQPQHF
TRBJ1-1 | NA | NA | TRBV30 | 12 | TGTGCCGGGGGCCGGGCAGTCACTGAAGCTTTCTTT | CAGGRAVTEAFF
TRBJ1-6 | NA | NA | TRBV5-8 | 15 | TGTGCCAGCAGGGGAGACAGCTCCTATAATTCACCCCTCCACTTT | CASRGDSSYNSPLHF
TRBJ2-1 | TRBD2 | NA | TRBV5-1 | 15 | TGCGCCAGCAGCTTGGGAGCGGGGACGGGGAATGAGCAGTTCTTC | CASSLGAGTGNEQFF
TRBJ1-1 | NA | NA | TRBV19 | 15 | TGTGCCAGTAGTATTCAAGTCGTGGTGAACACTGAAGCTTTCTTT | CASSIQVVVNTEAFF
TRBJ1-5 | NA | once | TRBV30 | 16 | TGTGCCTGGAGTGTATTAGGACGGGGGGATAATCAGCCCCAGCATTTT | CAWSVLGRGDNQPQHF
TRBJ2-1 | NA | NA | TRBV7-3 | 15 | TGTGCCAGCAGCTTAACTGGGAACAGCTACAATGAGCAGTTCTTC | CASSLTGNSYNEQFF
TRBJ1-2 | NA | NA | TRBV25-1 | 15 | TGTGCCAGCAGTGAAGGTATAGGATCCCACTATGGCTACACCTTC | CASSEGIGSHYGYTF
TRBJ1-1 | NA | NA | TRBV12-3/TRBV12-4 | 13 | TGTGCCAGCAGTTTCGGCAGGGCTGGTGAAGCTTTCTTT | CASSFGRAGEAFF
TRBJ1-2 | NA | NA | TRBV19 | 12 | TGTGCCAGCACAGGAGACCTCTATGGCTACACCTTC | CASTGDLYGYTF
TRBJ1-3 | NA | NA | TRBV9 | 16 | TGTGCCAGCAGCGTAGGCCCAGGGCGGACTGAAAACACCATATATTTT | CASSVGPGRTENTIYF
TRBJ1-2 | NA | NA | TRBV28 | 14 | TGTGCCAGCAGGGCCACCCAGGCAAACTATGGCTACACCTTC | CASRATQANYGYTF
TRBJ2-2 | NA | NA | TRBV5-1 | 15 | TGCGCCAGCGAGCAGTCCACAGGGAACACCGGGGAGCTGTTTTTT | CASEQSTGNTGELFF
TRBJ2-1 | TRBD2 | NA | TRBV10-3 | 20 | TGTGCCATCAGAGCCAGAACTAGCGGGGGGGCCCAGAGCTCCTACAATGAGCAGTTCTTC | CAIRARTSGGAQSSYNEQFF
TRBJ1-6 | NA | NA | TRBV27 | 14 | TGTGCCAGCAGTTTAGGAGGGAATAATTCACCCCTCCACTTT | CASSLGGNNSPLHF
TRBJ1-2 | TRBD1 | NA | TRBV7-3 | 15 | TGTGCCAGCAGCCCAGGACAGGGGGCGGAAAATGGCTACACCTTC | CASSPGQGAENGYTF
TRBJ2-1 | NA | few | TRBV7-8 | 16 | TGTGCCAGCAGCATCGGAGGGCTAGCACGTTACAATGAGCAGTTCTTC | CASSIGGLARYNEQFF
TRBJ1-1 | NA | once | TRBV5-1 | 14 | TGCGCCAGCAGCGCATCAGGGGCCGGGACTGAAGCTTTCTTT | CASSASGAGTEAFF
TRBJ2-7 | NA | NA | TRBV12-3/TRBV12-4 | 12 | TGTGCCAGCAGTCCTGGACAGACCAGGGAGTACTTC | CASSPGQTREYF
TRBJ1-5 | NA | NA | TRBV4-1 | 16 | TGCGCCAGCAGCCAAGGTCCAGGGTTGGTCAATCAGCCCCAGCATTTT | CASSQGPGLVNQPQHF
TRBJ2-7 | NA | NA | TRBV2 | 14 | TGTGCCAGCAGTTACCTAAGCGGAGTCTACGAGCAGTACTTC | CASSYLSGVYEQYF
TRBJ1-1 | NA | NA | TRBV5-6 | 13 | TGTGCCAGCTCCGGGTGGGTTGACACTGAAGCTTTCTTT | CASSGWVDTEAFF
TRBJ1-4 | NA | NA | TRBV5-1 | 16 | TGCGCCAGCAGCTTAGGGACCCCCAGCGGTAATGAAAAACTGTTTTTT | CASSLGTPSGNEKLFF
TRBJ1-1 | NA | NA | TRBV2 | 13 | TGTGCCAGCACTCACGAGGGGAGTGGAACGGCTTTCTTT | CASTHEGSGTAFF